This T cell receptor (beta chain) was documented in a study of blood T cell repertoires in COVID-19. Study at large: There were acute and convalescent COVID-19 samples, and they came from the United States, Italy and Spain. T cells, B-cell-depleted T cells, or PBMCs supplied cDNA or gDNA.

Trimming removed 6 bases from V and 6 bases from J, with 14 bases in between. Germline-derived CDR1 and CDR2 are SQVTM and ANQGSEA. The CDR3 extends over 13 amino acids. Original analysis: Counts of nucleated cells, estimated from reference gene primer amplification, were obtained. Here immunoSEQ multiplex PCR was the method, and the copy in TCRdb shows in-frame clones only, minus some. V, J and clone size are those of that table, while D and trimming were read from the DNA. Of 190,000 or so clones in the sample, 70% to 90% were seen once. This clonotype was sampled from a man aged 40-55 years with active or convalescent COVID-19. This sequence joins TRBV29-1 and TRBJ2-2, with D maybe TRBD2 (6 bases). Sequencing used peripheral blood. CDR3 protein: CSVEGAGPGELFF. CDR3 nucleotide sequence: TGCAGCGTGGAGGGTGCAGGACCCGGGGAGCTGTTTTTT.